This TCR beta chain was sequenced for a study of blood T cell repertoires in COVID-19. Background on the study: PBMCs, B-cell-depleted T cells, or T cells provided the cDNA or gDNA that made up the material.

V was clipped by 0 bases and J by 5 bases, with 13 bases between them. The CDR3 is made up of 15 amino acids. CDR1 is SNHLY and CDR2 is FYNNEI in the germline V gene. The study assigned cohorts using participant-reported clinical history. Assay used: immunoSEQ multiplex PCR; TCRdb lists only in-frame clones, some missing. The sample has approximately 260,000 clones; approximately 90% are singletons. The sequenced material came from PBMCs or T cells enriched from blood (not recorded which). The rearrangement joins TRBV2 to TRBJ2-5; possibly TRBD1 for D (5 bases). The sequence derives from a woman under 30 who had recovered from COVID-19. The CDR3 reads CASSEANQGLETQYF. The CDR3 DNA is TGTGCCAGCAGTGAAGCTAATCAGGGCCTGGAGACCCAGTACTTC.